These 32 T cell receptor beta chains originate from one sample sequenced in a study of shared clonotypes between healthy human individuals. Only in-frame clones appear in the TCRdb table, and some are missing; sequencing was by immunoSEQ multiplex PCR. The sample has a few million clones, less than 95% seen once; the top ten hold around 0.4%. Material: naive CD4+ T cells from PBMCs. Subset indicated: CD45RA+ positively selected. These receptor sequences come from a young man in good health. Some clones in this sample may be carry-over from other donors' samples.

The rearrangement uses TRBV28 and TRBJ2-3; 8 nucleotides agree with TRBD1. The V gene end was trimmed by 5 bases and the J gene end by 1 base; junction bases not matched to a gene: 5. The CDR3 contains 15 residues. Germline V lookup: CDR1 MDHEN, CDR2 SYDVKM. The chain's CDR3 is CASSPSGQGTDTQYF. For the CDR3, the DNA is TGTGCCAGCAGTCCGTCGGGACAGGGCACAGATACGCAGTATTTT.

There are a few counts of this clone. The chain carries TRBV30 and TRBJ1-1; TRBD1 might be the D (5 bases). V was clipped by 3 bases and J by 5 bases, with 13 bases between them. Looked up from germline, CDR1 is GTSNPN and CDR2 is SVGIG (reference sequence). The CDR3 is made up of 13 amino acids. CDR3 region: CAWSAGRRTEAFF. The CDR3 DNA sequence: TGTGCCTGGAGCGCGGGACGTCGGACTGAAGCTTTCTTT.

J is TRBJ1-1 and V is TRBV15; no definite D call. Trimming stripped 1 base from V and 1 base from J, with 10 bases between. There are 15 residues in the CDR3. The germline V gene encodes CDR1 LNHNV and CDR2 YYDKDF (reference sequence). The CDR3 nucleotides read TGTGCCACCAGCAGAGTTACGGGATCGAACACTGAAGCTTTCTTT. The encoded protein is CATSRVTGSNTEAFF.

The chain is built from TRBV9 and TRBJ2-2; TRBD2 matches 11 bases. The junction had 9 bases not matched to a gene; V was cut back by 4 bases and J by 7 bases. Germline V gene lookup returns CDR1 SGDLS and CDR2 YYNGEE. There are 16 residues in the CDR3. CDR3 protein: CASSPRGLAVLGELFF. CDR3 in DNA: TGTGCCAGCAGCCCGAGGGGACTAGCGGTTCTCGGGGAGCTGTTTTTT.

This chain uses TRBV27 with TRBJ2-1; possibly TRBD2 for D (7 bases). The CDR3 has 16 amino acids. The V gene lost 6 bases and the J gene lost 10 bases, with 25 bases spanning the gap. Germline V gene data show CDR1 as MNHEY and CDR2 as SMNVEV (reference sequence). CDR3 sequence (DNA): TGTGCCAGCAGGCGAGGGGGGGCGGGGGTTGAATGGGAGCAGTTCTTC. It yields the protein CASRRGGAGVEWEQFF.

This clone was seen only a few times. This sequence joins TRBV30 and TRBJ1-1; D is unresolved. Germline-derived CDR1 and CDR2 are GTSNPN and SVGIG (reference sequence). The CDR3 runs to 14 residues. Trimming took off 4 bases at V and 1 base at J, with 13 bases between the two ends. In nucleotides, the CDR3 is TGTGCCTGGATAAGGCACAGCCGGAACACTGAAGCTTTCTTT. This gives the protein CAWIRHSRNTEAFF.

The rearrangement joins TRBV9 to TRBJ1-4; 8 nucleotides agree with TRBD1. V lost 4 bases to trimming and J lost 5 bases; unmatched junction nucleotides: 28. This CDR3 comprises 22 residues. CDR1 SGDLS and CDR2 YYNGEE come from the germline V gene. CDR3 amino acids: CASSLLPGEIGNRGDRNEKLFF. The CDR3 region has the DNA TGTGCCAGCAGCCTGCTGCCTGGGGAGATTGGGAACAGGGGGGATCGAAATGAAAAACTGTTTTTT.

V usage is TRBV9 and J usage is TRBJ1-1, with unresolved D. Germline assignment: CDR1 SGDLS and CDR2 YYNGEE. Trimming removed 4 bases from V and 1 base from J, with 11 bases in between. The CDR3 runs to 14 residues. CDR3 region: CASSLDFSNTEAFF. In DNA, the CDR3 is TGTGCCAGCAGCCTAGATTTTTCGAACACTGAAGCTTTCTTT.

This chain joins TRBV19 and TRBJ2-3; 8 nucleotides line up with TRBD2. The CDR3 consists of 16 residues. Germline loops: CDR1 LNHDA, CDR2 SQIVND (reference sequence). J was trimmed by 0 bases and V by 3 bases; bases with no gene match: 5. The CDR3 region is CASSIWGGRSTDTQYF. The CDR3 DNA sequence: TGTGCCAGTAGTATTTGGGGCGGGAGGAGCACAGATACGCAGTATTTT. Full variable domain (missing parts from reference TRBV19 and TRBJ2-3): DGGITQSPKYLFRKEGQNVTLSCEQNLNHDAMYWYRQDPGQGLRLIYYSQIVNDFQKGDIAEGYSVSREKKESFPLTVTSAQKNPTAFYLCASSIWGGRSTDTQYFGPGTRLTVL.

The V and J genes are TRBV15 and TRBJ2-1, with 10 nucleotides matching TRBD2. Germline V lookup: CDR1 LNHNV, CDR2 YYDKDF (reference sequence). J was trimmed by 12 bases and V by 3 bases; bases with no gene match: 11. The CDR3 loop spans 15 amino acids. CDR3 sequence: CATSSEASGRVGQFF. The CDR3, as DNA: TGTGCCACCAGCAGTGAGGCTAGCGGGAGAGTGGGGCAGTTCTTC.

This clone was found a few times. The chain is built from TRBV7-2 and TRBJ1-1; D gene unclear. The germline CDR1 and CDR2 sequences are SGHTA and FQGNSA. This CDR3 has 14 amino acids. With 0 bases removed from V and 4 bases from J, the gap between germline ends came to 9 bases. The CDR3 spells CASSLAAGATEAFF. The CDR3 bases are TGTGCCAGCAGCTTAGCGGCTGGAGCCACTGAAGCTTTCTTT.

This sequence joins TRBV28 and TRBJ2-3; 13 positions agree with TRBD2. Germline V lookup: CDR1 MDHEN, CDR2 SYDVKM. The CDR3 is 14 residues long. V lost 4 bases and J lost 7; bases outside the gene matches: 2. CDR3 in amino acids: CASSWGLAGNTQYF. The CDR3 nucleotides read TGTGCCAGCAGTTGGGGACTAGCGGGAAATACGCAGTATTTT.

This clone appeared a single time. This chain uses TRBV7-2 with TRBJ2-7; the D is unclear. Germline V gene lookup returns CDR1 SGHTA and CDR2 FQGNSA. This CDR3 spans 13 amino acids. Trimming stripped 3 bases from V and 4 bases from J, with 10 bases between. The CDR3 reads CASSFAAWYEQYF. The CDR3 nucleotides read TGTGCCAGCAGCTTCGCGGCGTGGTACGAGCAGTACTTC.

The chain employs TRBV11-2 and TRBJ2-7, with TRBD1 matching 8 bases. CDR1 is SGHAT, CDR2 FQNNGV, per germline. Unmatched junction bases numbered 6, after V lost 2 bases and J lost 3 bases. The CDR3 has 15 amino acids. The CDR3 loop is CASSLSTGVFYEQYF. The CDR3 DNA sequence: TGTGCCAGCAGCTTATCGACAGGGGTATTCTACGAGCAGTACTTC.

The chain links TRBV27 to TRBJ1-2; TRBD1 agrees at 9 bases. This CDR3 region has 13 residues. Germline CDR1 and CDR2: MNHEY and SMNVEV (reference sequence). V lost 3 bases and J lost 8; bases outside the gene matches: 4. The CDR3 bases are TGTGCCAGCAGTTTTACAGGGGGCTTAGGCTACACCTTC. This codes for CASSFTGGLGYTF.

The rearrangement links TRBV2 to TRBJ2-1; TRBD2 aligns across 9 bases. V gave up 7 bases and J gave up 6 bases; unmatched junction bases: 7. The germline gives CDR1 SNHLY, CDR2 FYNNEI. This CDR3 spans 14 amino acids. Here the CDR3 reads CASIRLAGSNEQFF. DNA of the CDR3: TGTGCCAGCATCCGGCTAGCGGGGTCCAATGAGCAGTTCTTC. Looking up the rest from reference TRBV2 and TRBJ2-1 gives the full variable domain: EPEVTQTPSHQVTQMGQEVILRCVPISNHLYFYWYRQILGQKVEFLVSFYNNEISEKSEIFDDQFSVERPDGSNFTLKIRSTKLEDSAMYFCASIRLAGSNEQFFGPGTRLTVL.

In this sample, this clone turned up a few times. CDR3 in DNA: TGTGCCAGCCTGGGGAGTAACTATGGCTACACCTTC. Amino acid sequence: CASLGSNYGYTF. The gene calls are TRBV28 and TRBJ1-2, with no clear D. This CDR3 has 12 residues. V was pared by 8 bases and J by 1 base, with 8 bases between. The germline V gene has CDR1 MDHEN and CDR2 SYDVKM.

This rearrangement joins TRBV29-1 to TRBJ2-3, with 8 bases lining up with TRBD2. J was trimmed by 4 bases and V by 1 base; bases with no gene match: 4. The V gene's germline CDR1 is SQVTM and CDR2 ANQGSEA. The CDR3 length is 14 residues. The CDR3 DNA reads TGCAGCGTTGAAGGCGGGAGGTGGGCAGATACGCAGTATTTT. Residues: CSVEGGRWADTQYF.

The chain uses TRBV19 and TRBJ2-1; 7 bases are shared with TRBD2. The CDR3 has 15 residues. Germline values: CDR1 LNHDA, CDR2 SQIVND (reference sequence). J gave up 7 bases and V 0 bases, and 6 bases lay outside the gene matches. The CDR3 nucleotides are TGTGCCAGTAGTATAGAGGTGGGAGGGCGGAATGAGCAGTTCTTC. Encoded protein: CASSIEVGGRNEQFF.

This chain uses TRBV4-2 with TRBJ1-2; the match to TRBD1 covers 7 bases. V lost 6 bases, J lost 5 bases, and 6 bases stayed unmatched. CDR3 length equals 13 residues. From germline, CDR1 is LGHNA and CDR2 YNFKEQ. CDR3 DNA: TGTGCCAGCAGTCCCACAGGGGAGTATGGCTACACCTTC. This gives the protein CASSPTGEYGYTF.

This clone was picked up one time. The chain has TRBV28 and TRBJ1-5, with D perhaps matching TRBD1 (6 bases). V lost 2 bases and J 3 bases, leaving 11 bases between the germline ends. Germline V lookup: CDR1 MDHEN, CDR2 SYDVKM. CDR3 length equals 15 residues. This chain's CDR3 is CASSLGDTHNQPQHF. CDR3 DNA sequence: TGTGCCAGCAGTTTAGGGGACACCCACAATCAGCCCCAGCATTTT.

The chain links TRBV19 to TRBJ2-4; D gene ambiguous. Between the trimmed V and J ends, which lost 5 bases and 6 bases, there was a span of 20 bases. Looked up from germline, CDR1 is LNHDA and CDR2 is SQIVND (reference sequence). The CDR3 has 16 amino acids. The CDR3 sequence: CASSYSDRLARNIQYF. The DNA of the CDR3 is TGTGCCAGTAGTTACTCGGACCGTTTAGCCCGAAACATTCAGTACTTC.

V gene TRBV7-3 combines with J gene TRBJ2-3; 8 nucleotides match TRBD1. The CDR3 length is 14 residues. In germline, CDR1 is SGHTA, CDR2 FQGTGA. V lost 4 bases to trimming and J lost 8 bases; unmatched junction nucleotides: 8. The CDR3 sequence is CASSSGQGVGTQYF. The CDR3 DNA follows: TGTGCCAGCAGCTCCGGACAGGGTGTAGGTACGCAGTATTTT. The complete variable domain, with remaining parts taken from reference TRBV7-3 and TRBJ2-3, reads GAGVSQTPSNKVTEKGKYVELRCDPISGHTALYWYRQSLGQGPEFLIYFQGTGAADDSGLPNDRFFAVRPEGSVSTLKIQRTERGDSAVYLCASSSGQGVGTQYFGPGTRLTVL.

The chain uses TRBV25-1 and TRBJ2-1, with D possibly matching TRBD2 (6 bases). Trimming took off 4 bases at V and 0 bases at J, with 10 bases between the two ends. The CDR3 contains 15 residues. Germline-derived CDR1 and CDR2 are MGHDK and SYGVNS. The CDR3 bases are TGTGCCAGCAGTGTCCTCGGGGGCTCCTACAATGAGCAGTTCTTC. Protein: CASSVLGGSYNEQFF.

The chain joins TRBV7-9 to TRBJ1-4; D gene uncertain. CDR1 and CDR2 (germline): SEHNR, FQNEAQ (reference sequence). The CDR3 runs to 15 residues. The V end was cut by 1 base, the J end by 8 bases, with 14 bases between. CDR3 sequence: CASSLGVGRKEKLFF. Here the CDR3 DNA reads TGTGCCAGCAGCTTAGGTGTTGGGCGGAAAGAAAAACTGTTTTTT.

The CDR3 spells CASRLRLGLGTQYF. The DNA of the CDR3 is TGTGCCAGCAGACTGCGCTTGGGGTTGGGGACCCAGTACTTC. This sequence joins TRBV7-2 and TRBJ2-5; no reliable D call. The CDR3 consists of 14 residues. V lost 6 bases, J lost 7 bases, and 18 bases lay in between. The germline CDR1 and CDR2 sequences are SGHTA and FQGNSA.

The rearrangement links TRBV30 to TRBJ2-5, with 12 bases identical to TRBD2. With V trimmed by 2 bases and J by 4 bases, 5 bases remained unmatched. This CDR3 region has 15 residues. Germline loops: CDR1 GTSNPN, CDR2 SVGIG (reference sequence). CDR3 region: CAWSWASGRGETQYF. The CDR3 nucleotides are TGTGCCTGGAGTTGGGCTAGCGGGAGGGGAGAGACCCAGTACTTC.

The chain employs TRBV6-5 and TRBJ1-2; TRBD1 is a possible D gene (6 bases). CDR1 and CDR2 (germline): MNHEY, SVGAGI. The V end lost 5 bases, the J end lost 4 bases, and 14 bases lay between the germline ends. The CDR3 covers 14 residues. This CDR3 reads CASSPDRTLYGYTF. The CDR3 DNA sequence: TGTGCCAGCAGTCCGGACAGAACGCTCTATGGCTACACCTTC.

The V call is TRBV28, the J call TRBJ2-3, with D perhaps matching TRBD1 (6 bases). Germline CDR1 reads MDHEN; CDR2 reads SYDVKM. Trimming removed 1 base from V and 7 bases from J, with 21 bases in between. The CDR3 totals 17 residues. CDR3 loop: CASSLLGARGIENTQYF. CDR3 DNA: TGTGCCAGCAGTTTATTAGGGGCCAGGGGTATAGAGAATACGCAGTATTTT.

This clone occurred a few times. The chain employs TRBV7-3 and TRBJ2-2, with 11 bases matching TRBD2. The J segment lost 4 bases and the V segment lost 5 bases, leaving 6 bases of the junction unmatched. The germline CDR1 and CDR2 sequences are SGHTA and FQGTGA. The CDR3 runs to 16 residues. The CDR3 DNA reads TGTGCCAGCAGCCCTACTAGCGGGAGAGTCACCGGGGAGCTGTTTTTT. Encoded protein: CASSPTSGRVTGELFF.

This clone appeared once. The gene calls are TRBV19 and TRBJ2-2; possibly TRBD1 for D (6 bases). Trimming cost V 5 bases and J 4 bases, with 11 bases left between them. There are 14 residues in the CDR3. Germline V CDR1 and CDR2: LNHDA, SQIVND (reference sequence). The CDR3 nucleotides read TGTGCCAGTAGTCGGACAGTCACCACCGGGGAGCTGTTTTTT. Amino acids: CASSRTVTTGELFF.

The J gene is TRBJ1-1, the V gene TRBV6-5; D gene unclear. Germline CDR1 MNHEY, CDR2 SVGAGI. CDR3 length: 11 residues. Trimming pared 6 bases from V and 7 bases from J, leaving 9 bases between. This CDR3 reads CASSLDGEAFF. DNA of the CDR3: TGTGCCAGCAGCCTGGACGGTGAAGCTTTCTTT.